The 28 T cell receptor beta chains below all came from one sample that was sequenced in a study of CD8 T cells in Susac syndrome. Random hexamers primed reverse transcription of about 0.5 to 1 ug RNA. TCRdb re-derived calls from the immunoSEQ multiplex PCR reads in MiXCR, one entry per CDR3 protein. The table lists fewer than 150,000 distinct CDR3 sequences, 90% to 95% of them singletons. Sequenced material: CD4+ T cells from PBMCs. The receptors originated from a human donor in good health.

The V call is TRBV27, the J call TRBJ2-3; TRBD2 might be the D (5 bases). V shed 6 bases and J shed 2 bases, with 6 bases lying between them. This CDR3 contains 12 residues. The germline V gene has CDR1 MNHEY and CDR2 SMNVEV (reference sequence). This chain's CDR3 is CASRGLTDTQYF. CDR3 DNA sequence: TGTGCCAGCAGAGGACTCACAGATACGCAGTATTTT.

DNA of the CDR3: TGTGCCAGCAGCTCACGGGGGTCCAACGAGCAGTACTTC. Encoded protein: CASSSRGSNEQYF. This chain uses TRBV3-1 with TRBJ2-7; TRBD2 might be the D (6 bases). Germline CDR1 is LGHDT and CDR2 is YNNKEL (reference sequence). The CDR3 extends over 13 amino acids. V was trimmed by 5 bases and J by 5 bases, leaving 13 bases between them.

V and J are TRBV12-3 or TRBV12-4 and TRBJ2-1; a weak D match, TRBD2 (5 bases). The CDR3 loop spans 16 amino acids. V shed 6 bases and J shed 0 bases, with 15 bases lying between them. CDR3 DNA sequence: TGTGCCAGCAGACGCGGAGGTTCTTTCTCCTACAATGAGCAGTTCTTC. As protein: CASRRGGSFSYNEQFF.

The V and J genes are TRBV2 and TRBJ2-5, with D possibly being TRBD1 (6 bases). CDR3 length: 14 residues. V was pared by 3 bases and J by 4 bases, with 12 bases between. Germline-derived CDR1 and CDR2 are SNHLY and FYNNEI. The CDR3 protein is CASSDLTRGETQYF. The CDR3 DNA reads as TGTGCCAGCAGTGACCTCACCAGGGGAGAGACCCAGTACTTC.

This chain connects TRBV19 to TRBJ1-5; TRBD1 might be the D (5 bases). The CDR3 is 14 amino acids. The ends were cut back, 3 bases at V and 6 bases at J, with 12 bases in the middle. Germline V lookup: CDR1 LNHDA, CDR2 SQIVND (reference sequence). The CDR3 region has the DNA TGTGCCAGTAGTATCCCCGGGGGGTCTCAGCCCCAGCATTTT. As protein: CASSIPGGSQPQHF.

The V gene is TRBV29-1, the J gene TRBJ1-1; TRBD1 matches 8 bases. Trimming cost V 2 bases and J 6 bases; bases outside gene matches: 5. The CDR3 has 13 residues. Germline CDR1 SQVTM, CDR2 ANQGSEA. The CDR3 coding sequence is TGCAGCGTTGAACAGGGGGCTCTGGCTGAAGCTTTCTTT. Protein: CSVEQGALAEAFF.

The V call is TRBV19, the J call TRBJ2-5, with a possible D match to TRBD2 (6 bases). CDR3 length: 14 amino acids. The germline gives CDR1 LNHDA, CDR2 SQIVND (reference sequence). Trimming removed 5 bases at V and 5 bases at J, with 15 bases between. As DNA, the CDR3 is TGTGCCAGTAGTTTCCGGGAGTCTGCGGAGACCCAGTACTTC. Translation: CASSFRESAETQYF.

The chain employs TRBV2 and TRBJ2-3, with TRBD2 matching 13 bases. The V gene's germline CDR1 is SNHLY and CDR2 FYNNEI. This CDR3 comprises 14 residues. With V trimmed by 6 bases and J by 14 bases, 11 bases remained unmatched. The CDR3: CASSDPLAGGPLYF. DNA of the CDR3: TGTGCCAGCAGCGATCCACTAGCGGGAGGGCCTTTGTATTTT. Complete variable domain (other parts from reference TRBV2 and TRBJ2-3): EPEVTQTPSHQVTQMGQEVILRCVPISNHLYFYWYRQILGQKVEFLVSFYNNEISEKSEIFDDQFSVERPDGSNFTLKIRSTKLEDSAMYFCASSDPLAGGPLYFGPGTRLTVL.

The chain uses TRBV7-9 and TRBJ2-1, with 8 bases lining up with TRBD1. The CDR3 extends over 15 amino acids. Germline assignment: CDR1 SEHNR and CDR2 FQNEAQ (reference sequence). V shed 2 bases, J shed 7 bases, and the junction held 7 bases outside the gene matches. CDR3 residues: CASSLPGQGRNEQFF. CDR3 nucleotide sequence: TGTGCCAGCAGCTTACCCGGACAGGGAAGGAATGAGCAGTTCTTC.

CDR3 DNA: TGTGCCAGCAGACCCACCGGGACAGGGCACCGTTGGTATTTT. Translated, it gives CASRPTGTGHRWYF. The rearrangement joins TRBV28 to TRBJ2-3; 9 positions agree with TRBD1. The CDR3 loop spans 14 amino acids. The germline V gene has CDR1 MDHEN and CDR2 SYDVKM. J gave up 14 bases and V 6 bases, and 15 bases lay outside the gene matches.

The chain has TRBV7-2 and TRBJ2-5; D unresolved. Trimming cost V 4 bases and J 7 bases, with 10 bases left between them. This CDR3 region has 12 residues. Germline CDR1 is SGHTA and CDR2 is FQGNSA. In DNA, the CDR3 is TGTGCCAGCAGCTCTCTAAGTTGGACCCAGTACTTC. It is translated as CASSSLSWTQYF.

CDR3 region: CASSRSGGSNQPQHF. The CDR3 DNA sequence: TGTGCCAGCAGTCGGAGCGGGGGAAGCAATCAGCCCCAGCATTTT. This chain connects TRBV7-9 to TRBJ1-5; possible D gene TRBD1, 5 bases. Germline CDR1 is SEHNR and CDR2 is FQNEAQ (reference sequence). Trimming took 6 bases from V and 1 from J, leaving 13 bases between them. The CDR3 contains 15 residues.

CDR3 residues: CATSDYGTSGRTDTQYF. The CDR3, as DNA: TGTGCCACCAGTGACTACGGGACTAGCGGGCGAACAGATACGCAGTATTTT. The chain carries TRBV24-1 and TRBJ2-3; 12 bases align to TRBD2. Germline assignment: CDR1 KGHDR and CDR2 SFDVKD. CDR3 length: 17 residues. V shed 4 bases, J shed 3 bases, and the junction held 7 bases outside the gene matches.

The V call is TRBV18, the J call TRBJ1-5; TRBD1 matches at 12 bases. Trimming at V came to 3 bases and at J to 6 bases, leaving 6 bases not matched to a gene. This CDR3 spans 16 amino acids. Germline values: CDR1 KGHSH, CDR2 LQKENI. CDR3 sequence reads: CASSPSGQGAGQPQHF. CDR3 coding DNA: TGTGCCAGCTCACCCTCGGGACAGGGGGCCGGTCAGCCCCAGCATTTT.

The chain uses TRBV2 and TRBJ2-7; D call uncertain. Germline CDR1 SNHLY, CDR2 FYNNEI. The V end lost 6 bases, the J end lost 1 base, and 16 bases lay between the germline ends. The CDR3 sequence is 15 residues long. The CDR3 DNA reads TGTGCCAGCAGAAAAACAGCGACGGTATCCTACGAGCAGTACTTC. Its protein is CASRKTATVSYEQYF.

The V call is TRBV2, the J call TRBJ2-1; TRBD2 agrees at 11 bases. The CDR3 runs to 17 residues. J lost 5 bases, V lost 7 bases, and 13 bases had no gene match. Per the germline V gene, CDR1 is SNHLY and CDR2 is FYNNEI. The CDR3 nucleotides read TGTGCCAGCAATGATAAAGGGACTAGCGGATTGAACAATGAGCAGTTCTTC. This gives the protein CASNDKGTSGLNNEQFF.

This clonotype was seen only a few times. This chain links TRBV29-1 with TRBJ2-2; 11 positions match TRBD1. Germline V gene data show CDR1 as SQVTM and CDR2 as ANQGSEA. The CDR3 has 14 residues. The V segment lost 6 bases and the J segment 5 bases; nucleotides outside the gene matches: 5. CDR3 region: CSVRTGGATGELFF. The CDR3 coding sequence is TGCAGCGTGAGGACAGGGGGCGCGACCGGGGAGCTGTTTTTT.

CDR3 sequence: CASSFGTSGRDEQFF. CDR3 sequence (DNA): TGTGCCAGCAGTTTTGGGACTAGCGGGCGGGATGAGCAGTTCTTC. This sequence joins TRBV28 and TRBJ2-1; TRBD2 matches 12 bases. The CDR3 consists of 15 residues. CDR1 is MDHEN and CDR2 is SYDVKM in the germline V gene. Trimming cost V 3 bases and J 8 bases; bases outside gene matches: 5.

The V gene is TRBV7-2, the J gene TRBJ1-1; 11 bases line up with TRBD1. J gave up 7 bases and V 5 bases, and 6 bases lay outside the gene matches. CDR3 length: 14 amino acids. The V gene's germline CDR1 is SGHTA and CDR2 FQGNSA. CDR3 amino acids: CASSPDRGLGEAFF. In nucleotides, the CDR3 is TGTGCCAGCAGCCCGGACAGGGGGCTTGGTGAAGCTTTCTTT.

V gene TRBV4-1 combines with J gene TRBJ2-5, with D possibly TRBD1 on 5 matching bases. The CDR3 sequence is 14 residues long. V was clipped by 1 base and J by 2 bases, with 8 bases between them. Germline CDR1 reads MGHRA; CDR2 reads YSYEKL. This CDR3 is CASSQADRQETQYF. The CDR3 DNA sequence: TGCGCCAGCAGCCAAGCTGACAGACAAGAGACCCAGTACTTC.

This chain connects TRBV19 to TRBJ1-5; maybe TRBD1 (6 bases). This CDR3 has 16 amino acids. Trimming shortened V by 5 bases and J by 2 bases, and 16 bases separated the two germline ends. Germline V CDR1 and CDR2: LNHDA, SQIVND (reference sequence). CDR3 protein: CASSASTGIGNQPQHF. In DNA form, the CDR3 reads TGTGCCAGTAGTGCCAGCACAGGGATAGGCAATCAGCCCCAGCATTTT.

The chain recombines TRBV27 with TRBJ1-6, with D uncertain. Trimming took off 3 bases at V and 0 bases at J, with 12 bases between the two ends. Germline V gene data show CDR1 as MNHEY and CDR2 as SMNVEV (reference sequence). CDR3 length: 17 residues. The CDR3 reads CASSFLPISSYNSPLHF. The CDR3 DNA reads as TGTGCCAGCAGTTTTCTCCCGATATCCTCCTATAATTCACCCCTCCACTTT.

This chain links TRBV7-2 with TRBJ2-3; D may be TRBD1 or TRBD2 (5 bases each). Germline values: CDR1 SGHTA, CDR2 FQGNSA. The CDR3 extends over 17 amino acids. The V and J ends lost 5 bases and 1 base respectively, with 19 bases between them. For the CDR3, the DNA is TGTGCCAGCAGCCCTAGGGAGCACGGGGCCCGCACAGATACGCAGTATTTT. This encodes CASSPREHGARTDTQYF. Full variable domain (rest looked up from reference TRBV7-2 and TRBJ2-3): GAGVSQSPSNKVTEKGKDVELRCDPISGHTALYWYRQSLGQGLEFLIYFQGNSAPDKSGLPSDRFSAERTGGSVSTLTIQRTQQEDSAVYLCASSPREHGARTDTQYFGPGTRLTVL.

The genes are TRBV7-2 and TRBJ2-7; D gene uncertain. Germline CDR1 and CDR2: SGHTA and FQGNSA. Trimming left V 0 bases short and J 0 bases short, with 6 bases between. This CDR3 comprises 14 residues. The CDR3 sequence is CASSLAYISYEQYF. The CDR3 coding sequence is TGTGCCAGCAGCTTAGCTTATATCTCCTACGAGCAGTACTTC.

For this clonotype: One end of the junction is discordant with germline, which a read error may explain. The chain combines TRBV5-1 with TRBJ2-3; TRBD2 matches 8 bases. CDR1 SGHRS and CDR2 YFSETQ come from the germline V gene. CDR3 length: 14 residues. For the CDR3, the DNA is TGTGCCAGCAGCCCCGGGGGGGGGACAGATACGCAGTATTTT. Amino acids: CASSPGGGTDTQYF.

The J gene is TRBJ2-7, the V gene TRBV5-1; TRBD2 is a possible D gene (5 bases). This CDR3 comprises 11 residues. Trimming removed 2 bases from V and 6 bases from J, with 6 bases in between. Per the germline V gene, CDR1 is SGHRS and CDR2 is YFSETQ. CDR3 DNA: TGCGCCAGCAGCTTCAGCGGCGAGCAGTACTTC. Translation gives CASSFSGEQYF. Using reference TRBV5-1 and TRBJ2-7 for the parts outside the CDR3, the full variable domain is KAGVTQTPRYLIKTRGQQVTLSCSPISGHRSVSWYQQTPGQGLQFLFEYFSETQRNKGNFPGRFSGRQFSNSRSEMNVSTLELGDSALYLCASSFSGEQYFGPGTRLTVT.

This rearrangement joins TRBV29-1 to TRBJ1-4, with D unresolved. CDR1 SQVTM and CDR2 ANQGSEA come from the germline V gene. Trimming took 2 bases from V and 12 from J, leaving 13 bases between them. CDR3 length: 12 amino acids. The CDR3 loop reads CSVEWVSGELFF. CDR3 nucleotides: TGCAGCGTTGAATGGGTTTCCGGAGAACTGTTTTTT.

This chain joins TRBV2 and TRBJ1-4; D is uncertain. The germline CDR1 and CDR2 sequences are SNHLY and FYNNEI. With 3 bases removed from V and 7 bases from J, the gap between germline ends came to 6 bases. The length of the CDR3 is 12 residues. The CDR3 loop reads CASSEGGEKLFF. CDR3 bases: TGTGCCAGCAGTGAGGGTGGTGAAAAACTGTTTTTT.